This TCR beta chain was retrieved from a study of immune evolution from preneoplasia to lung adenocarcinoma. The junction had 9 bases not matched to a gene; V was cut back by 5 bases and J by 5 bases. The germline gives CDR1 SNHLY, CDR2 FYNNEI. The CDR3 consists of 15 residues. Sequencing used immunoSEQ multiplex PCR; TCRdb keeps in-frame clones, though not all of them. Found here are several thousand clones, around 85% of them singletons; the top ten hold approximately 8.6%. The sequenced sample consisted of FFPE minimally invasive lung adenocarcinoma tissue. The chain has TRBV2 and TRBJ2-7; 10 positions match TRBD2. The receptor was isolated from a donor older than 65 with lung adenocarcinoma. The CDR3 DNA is TGTGCCAGCAGTCAAACTAGCGGGAATCGCCACGAGCAGTACTTC. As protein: CASSQTSGNRHEQYF.